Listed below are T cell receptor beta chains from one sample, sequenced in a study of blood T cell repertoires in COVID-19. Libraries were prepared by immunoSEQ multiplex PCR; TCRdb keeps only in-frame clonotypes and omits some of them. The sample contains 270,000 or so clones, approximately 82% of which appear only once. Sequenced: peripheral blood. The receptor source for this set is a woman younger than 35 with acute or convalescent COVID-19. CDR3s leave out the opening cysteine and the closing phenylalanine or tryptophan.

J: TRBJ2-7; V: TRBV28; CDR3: ASSPTGGWYEQY
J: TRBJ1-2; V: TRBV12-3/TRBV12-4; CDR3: ASSSTGNYGYT
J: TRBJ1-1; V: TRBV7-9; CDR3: ASSNQQGSAF
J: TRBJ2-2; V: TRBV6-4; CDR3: ASSKSRGTNTGELF
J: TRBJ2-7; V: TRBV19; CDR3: ASSIDTRAPYEQY
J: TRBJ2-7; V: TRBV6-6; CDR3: ASSRASGTSGSYEQY
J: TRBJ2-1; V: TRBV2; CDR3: ARKGAGSYNEQF
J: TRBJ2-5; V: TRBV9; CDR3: ASSVGEVAGDGETQY
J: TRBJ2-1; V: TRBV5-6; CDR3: ASSLLAGSSYNEQF
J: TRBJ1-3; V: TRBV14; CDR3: ASSQYTGALSHTIY
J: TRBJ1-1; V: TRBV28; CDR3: ASTLVLGADTEAF
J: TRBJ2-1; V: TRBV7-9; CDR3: ASSLGLAGEQF
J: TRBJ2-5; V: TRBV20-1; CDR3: TARYQETQY
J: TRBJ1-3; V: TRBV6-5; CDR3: ASSYSMVLGGNTIY
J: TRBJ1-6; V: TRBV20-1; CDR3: SAARNSPLH
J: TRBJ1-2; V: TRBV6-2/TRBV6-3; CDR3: ASSYSGNYGYT
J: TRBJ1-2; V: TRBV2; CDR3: ASRTGTGSYGYT
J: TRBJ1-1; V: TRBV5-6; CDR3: ASSLGRRGTEAF
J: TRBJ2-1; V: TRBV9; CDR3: ASSVGGLAGLYNEQF
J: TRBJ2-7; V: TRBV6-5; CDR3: ASVLRVLPDEQY
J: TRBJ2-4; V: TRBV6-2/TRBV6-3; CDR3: ASSFSGIGYIQY
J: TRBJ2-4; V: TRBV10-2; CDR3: ASSEALRKNIQY
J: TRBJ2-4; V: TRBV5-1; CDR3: ASSRRTSGISSAKNIQY
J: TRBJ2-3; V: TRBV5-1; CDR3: ASSLSLAGITDTQY
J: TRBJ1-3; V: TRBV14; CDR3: ASSRQGTGNTIY
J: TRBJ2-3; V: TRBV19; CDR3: ASSITGRASTDTQY
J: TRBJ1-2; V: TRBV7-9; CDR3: ASSLVGGNYGYT
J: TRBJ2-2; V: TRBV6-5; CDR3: ASSYRYRAGELF
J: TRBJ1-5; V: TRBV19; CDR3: ASSIALSQPQH